These T cell receptor beta chains were read from a single sample in a study of T cells in Graves' hyperthyroidism and ophthalmopathy. TCRdb reanalysed the multiplex PCR reads using MiXCR and keeps one entry per CDR3 protein. The sample carries fewer than 550,000 distinct CDR3 sequences, roughly a quarter recorded once. Material: blood. Source of these receptors: a woman aged 25 to 39 with Graves' ophthalmopathy. Each CDR3 is given with its conserved first and last residue. A D gene is named only where the DNA matches it firmly. Clone sizes are given selectively: once, few, many, or a class where the clone is expanded.

V gene,clone size,D gene,J gene,CDR3 length,CDR3 protein,CDR3 DNA
TRBV6-1,many,.,TRBJ2-7,14,CASSEGTTSYEQYF,TGTGCCAGCAGTGAAGGGACTACCTCCTACGAGCAGTACTTC
TRBV12-3/TRBV12-4,.,.,TRBJ1-2,14,CASSTGPSNYGYTF,TGTGCCAGCAGTACCGGGCCGTCCAACTATGGCTACACCTTC
TRBV20-1,.,.,TRBJ2-7,17,CSARGYSGAGKFYEQYF,TGCAGTGCTAGAGGCTATTCAGGGGCGGGAAAGTTTTACGAGCAGTACTTC
TRBV6-1,many,.,TRBJ1-2,12,CASRTLDYGYTF,TGTGCCAGCAGGACTCTAGACTATGGCTACACCTTC
TRBV5-1,many,.,TRBJ2-7,12,CASSQTEREQYF,TGCGCCAGCAGTCAGACGGAGAGGGAGCAGTACTTC
TRBV6-2/TRBV6-3,many,.,TRBJ2-7,17,CASSYSSPSLSSYEQYF,TGTGCCAGCAGTTACTCGTCCCCTAGCCTCAGCTCCTACGAGCAGTACTTC
TRBV2,.,.,TRBJ2-7,14,CASSGGGSGYEQYF,TGTGCCAGCAGCGGAGGGGGGTCGGGTTACGAGCAGTACTTC
TRBV18,.,.,TRBJ1-1,14,CASSPRSGVTEAFF,TGTGCCAGCTCACCACGCTCGGGGGTGACTGAAGCTTTCTTT
TRBV7-3,many,TRBD2,TRBJ2-5,15,CASSAAGGLQETQYF,TGTGCCAGCAGCGCGGCGGGGGGACTGCAAGAGACCCAGTACTTC
TRBV6-5,many,.,TRBJ2-7,14,CASSYAYGGYEQYF,TGTGCCAGCAGTTACGCCTACGGGGGATACGAGCAGTACTTC
TRBV30,.,.,TRBJ1-2,16,CAWRSDRWRMGYGYTF,TGTGCCTGGAGAAGTGACAGGTGGAGAATGGGGTATGGCTACACCTTC
TRBV11-3,many,TRBD1,TRBJ1-2,14,CASSPITGGSGYTF,TGTGCCAGCAGCCCAATTACAGGGGGAAGTGGCTACACCTTC
TRBV11-2,many,.,TRBJ1-4,13,CASSLAAGAELFF,TGTGCCAGCAGCTTAGCGGCGGGAGCGGAACTGTTTTTT
TRBV28,few,TRBD1,TRBJ2-7,15,CASLTGTGGSYEQYF,TGTGCCAGCCTCACCGGGACAGGGGGTTCCTACGAGCAGTACTTC
TRBV19,.,.,TRBJ1-1,10,CASSSAEAFF,TGTGCCAGTAGTTCCGCTGAAGCTTTCTTT
TRBV4-1,many,.,TRBJ1-1,15,CASSQERQMNTEAFF,TGCGCCAGCAGCCAAGAAAGGCAGATGAACACTGAAGCTTTCTTT
TRBV5-6,few,.,TRBJ2-6,17,CASSLTGSPSGANVLTF,TGTGCCAGCAGCTTGACCGGGAGCCCCTCTGGGGCCAACGTCCTGACTTTC
TRBV9,.,TRBD1,TRBJ1-1,15,CASSASDRGRTEAFF,TGTGCCAGCAGCGCCTCGGACAGGGGGAGGACTGAAGCTTTCTTT
TRBV20-1,many,.,TRBJ1-3,14,CSARSPLSGNTIYF,TGCAGTGCTAGGAGTCCCCTCTCTGGAAACACCATATATTTT
TRBV30,many,.,TRBJ1-1,12,CAWGPGDTEAFF,TGTGCCTGGGGCCCAGGGGACACTGAAGCTTTCTTT
TRBV7-2,many,.,TRBJ2-4,16,CASSLDSEAAFNIQYF,TGTGCCAGCAGCTTAGACAGTGAGGCAGCGTTCAACATTCAGTACTTC
TRBV4-1,many,TRBD1,TRBJ1-4,19,CASSQDSGQGPATNEKLFF,TGCGCCAGCAGCCAAGATTCGGGACAGGGGCCTGCAACTAATGAAAAACTGTTTTTT
TRBV6-1,few,TRBD1,TRBJ2-7,13,CASSEQGALEQYF,TGTGCCAGCAGTGAACAGGGGGCTCTCGAGCAGTACTTC
TRBV6-5,few,.,TRBJ2-5,15,CASSYNSWGQETQYF,TGTGCCAGCAGTTACAATTCTTGGGGGCAAGAGACCCAGTACTTC
TRBV12-3/TRBV12-4,.,TRBD1,TRBJ1-1,15,CASSFPTGKDTEAFF,TGTGCCAGCAGTTTCCCGACAGGGAAGGACACTGAAGCTTTCTTT
TRBV6-5,.,.,TRBJ1-1,13,CASSYGLSTEAFF,TGTGCCAGCAGTTACGGGTTGAGCACTGAAGCTTTCTTT
TRBV6-2/TRBV6-3,many,TRBD1,TRBJ1-5,16,CASSSPTGHFNQPQHF,TGTGCCAGCAGTTCCCCGACAGGGCACTTCAATCAGCCCCAGCATTTT
TRBV12-3/TRBV12-4,many,.,TRBJ1-3,14,CASSLQGTRNTIYF,TGTGCCAGCAGTTTGCAGGGGACCAGAAACACCATATATTTT
TRBV19,.,TRBD1,TRBJ1-1,15,CASRKTRQGKTEAFF,TGTGCCAGTAGGAAGACAAGACAGGGCAAGACTGAAGCTTTCTTT
TRBV30,many,.,TRBJ1-5,13,CAWSIKGNQPQHF,TGTGCCTGGAGTATTAAGGGTAATCAGCCCCAGCATTTT
TRBV20-1,.,TRBD1,TRBJ2-5,12,CSARDRGLVQYF,TGCAGTGCCCGGGACAGGGGATTGGTCCAGTACTTC
TRBV4-2,.,.,TRBJ2-3,14,CASSQEMRTDTQYF,TGTGCCAGCAGCCAAGAAATGAGAACAGATACGCAGTATTTT
TRBV28,.,.,TRBJ2-7,16,CASSSLGFGETYEQYF,TGTGCCAGCAGTTCCCTAGGCTTCGGGGAGACCTACGAGCAGTACTTC
TRBV6-5,many,.,TRBJ1-5,16,CASSYASENSNQPQHF,TGTGCCAGCAGTTATGCGTCCGAGAATAGCAATCAGCCCCAGCATTTT
TRBV7-2,once,TRBD2,TRBJ2-5,16,CASSLSGGTGQETQYF,TGTGCCAGCAGCCTATCGGGGGGAACTGGACAAGAGACCCAGTACTTC
TRBV4-1,many,TRBD1,TRBJ2-5,14,CASSQTGFQETQYF,TGCGCCAGCAGCCAGACAGGGTTTCAGGAGACCCAGTACTTC
TRBV20-1,few,TRBD2,TRBJ2-7,14,CSASGTSGKYEQYF,TGCAGTGCTAGCGGGACTAGCGGGAAGTACGAGCAGTACTTC
TRBV10-3,.,TRBD1,TRBJ2-5,13,CAARQGSQETQYF,TGTGCCGCCCGACAGGGATCCCAAGAGACCCAGTACTTC
TRBV12-3/TRBV12-4,many,.,TRBJ1-2,13,CASSVQSNYGYTF,TGTGCCAGCAGCGTACAGTCTAACTATGGCTACACCTTC
TRBV5-5,few,TRBD1,TRBJ2-5,15,CASSDGTGPQETQYF,TGTGCCAGCAGCGACGGGACAGGGCCTCAAGAGACCCAGTACTTC
TRBV7-2,many,TRBD2,TRBJ2-5,15,CASSWVAGGQETQYF,TGTGCCAGCAGCTGGGTAGCGGGGGGTCAAGAGACCCAGTACTTC
TRBV6-1,many,TRBD1,TRBJ1-5,15,CASSRTGDSNQPQHF,TGTGCCAGCAGCCGGACAGGAGATAGCAATCAGCCCCAGCATTTT
TRBV7-2,many,TRBD1,TRBJ2-7,14,CASSFAQGSYEQYF,TGTGCCAGCAGCTTTGCACAGGGGTCCTACGAGCAGTACTTC
TRBV12-3/TRBV12-4,many,.,TRBJ2-5,14,CASSLMTLQETQYF,TGTGCCAGCAGTTTAATGACCCTCCAAGAGACCCAGTACTTC
TRBV20-1,once,TRBD2,TRBJ2-5,14,CSARVGGRAGTQYF,TGCAGTGCTAGAGTCGGCGGGAGGGCCGGGACCCAGTACTTC